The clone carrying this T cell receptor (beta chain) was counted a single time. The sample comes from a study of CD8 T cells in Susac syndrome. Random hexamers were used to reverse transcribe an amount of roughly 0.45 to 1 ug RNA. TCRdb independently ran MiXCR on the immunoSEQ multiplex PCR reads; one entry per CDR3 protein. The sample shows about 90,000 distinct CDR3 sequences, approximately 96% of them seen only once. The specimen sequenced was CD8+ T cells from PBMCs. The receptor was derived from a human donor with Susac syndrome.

CDR3 loop: CSALGDRIYEQYF. The CDR3 DNA follows: TGCAGTGCTCTTGGGGACAGGATTTACGAGCAGTACTTC. The V call is TRBV20-1, the J call TRBJ2-7, with 8 bases fitting TRBD1. J gave up 4 bases and V 5 bases, and 7 bases lay outside the gene matches. Germline CDR1 and CDR2: DFQATT and SNEGSKA (reference sequence). The CDR3 is made up of 13 amino acids.